This TCR beta chain was sequenced during a study of shared clonotypes between healthy human individuals. Note on this clone: Its antigen is not known. Other DNA sequences within the sample encode an identical CDR3.

Clones were read by immunoSEQ multiplex PCR, and TCRdb kept only the in-frame ones, dropping some. The sample yields some 2 million clones, around 96% seen once. Germline V lookup: CDR1 MGHRA, CDR2 YSYEKL. This CDR3 comprises 13 residues. Trimming removed 4 bases at V and 4 bases at J, with 11 bases between. CD45RO-negative, CCR7-selected cells formed the naive CD8 fraction, which excluded terminally differentiated effector memory CD45RA+ cells. Study-level results: In contrast to clonotypes shared by all four donors, non-shared clonotypes had lower generation probabilities.

This chain connects TRBV4-1 to TRBJ2-7; a weak D match, TRBD2 (6 bases). This sequence was found in a man aged 18 to 29 in good health. Sequenced: naive CD8+ T cells sorted from blood. CDR3 sequence (DNA): TGCGCCAGCAGCCCGACTAGGGCGTACGAGCAGTACTTC. Translated: CASSPTRAYEQYF.